Listed below are T cell receptor beta chains from one sample, sequenced in a study of graft-versus-host responses after intestinal transplantation. Profiled with immunoSEQ multiplex PCR; TCRdb holds only in-frame clones, not every one. This sample has some 7,000 clones, with 26% found just once. Specimen: alloreactive CD4+ T cells from a mixed lymphocyte reaction culture, collected before intestinal transplant. The source of these receptors is a human patient who received an intestinal transplant. Both conserved end residues are part of each CDR3. A D gene is named only where the DNA matches it firmly. A clone size is listed for some rows: how often the clone was seen (once, few, many), or a class if it is expanded.

v_gene: TRBV4-1
abundance: .
d_gene: TRBD2
j_gene: TRBJ2-5
CDR3nt: TGCGCCAGCAGCCAAGATGGGAGCGGGAGTAATCAAGAGACCCAGTACTTC
CDR3aa: CASSQDGSGSNQETQYF

v_gene: TRBV6-6
abundance: many
d_gene: .
j_gene: TRBJ2-7
CDR3nt: TGTGCCAGCAGTTACTCGATGAGTTCCTACGAGCAGTACTTC
CDR3aa: CASSYSMSSYEQYF

v_gene: TRBV10-3
abundance: .
d_gene: TRBD2
j_gene: TRBJ2-2
CDR3nt: TGTGCCATCAGTGAGGGGACTAGCGGGTGGGTCACCGGGGAGCTGTTTTTT
CDR3aa: CAISEGTSGWVTGELFF

v_gene: TRBV5-6
abundance: .
d_gene: .
j_gene: TRBJ1-2
CDR3nt: TGTGCCAGCAGCTCCACCGGACAGCCGTACTATGGCTACACCTTC
CDR3aa: CASSSTGQPYYGYTF

v_gene: TRBV6-5
abundance: few
d_gene: .
j_gene: TRBJ2-7
CDR3nt: TGTGCCAGCAGTTACTCGAACCGCTACGAGCAGTACTTC
CDR3aa: CASSYSNRYEQYF

v_gene: TRBV7-3
abundance: few
d_gene: .
j_gene: TRBJ2-7
CDR3nt: TGTGCCAGCAGCTCTACTGGGGGCTCCTACGAGCAGTACTTC
CDR3aa: CASSSTGGSYEQYF

v_gene: TRBV6-9
abundance: few
d_gene: .
j_gene: TRBJ1-5
CDR3nt: TGTGCCAGCAGTTACCAAGGCAATCAGCCCCAGCATTTT
CDR3aa: CASSYQGNQPQHF

v_gene: TRBV7-8
abundance: few
d_gene: .
j_gene: TRBJ1-3
CDR3nt: TGTGCCAGCAGCCAAGTGGTCCATCCCTCTGGAAACACCATATATTTT
CDR3aa: CASSQVVHPSGNTIYF

v_gene: TRBV6-1
abundance: few
d_gene: TRBD1
j_gene: TRBJ2-7
CDR3nt: TGTGCCATCAGAAACTTCGGGACAGGGGTCTACGAGCAGTACTTC
CDR3aa: CAIRNFGTGVYEQYF

v_gene: TRBV28
abundance: few
d_gene: TRBD2
j_gene: TRBJ2-4
CDR3nt: TGTGCCAGCAGTCCAACCGGGACTAGCGGAAAAAACATTCAGTACTTC
CDR3aa: CASSPTGTSGKNIQYF

v_gene: TRBV19
abundance: .
d_gene: .
j_gene: TRBJ1-5
CDR3nt: TGTGCCAGTAGTATAACGGGACATTCCATAAATCAGCCCCAGCATTTT
CDR3aa: CASSITGHSINQPQHF

v_gene: TRBV15
abundance: .
d_gene: .
j_gene: TRBJ1-4
CDR3nt: TGTGCCACCAGCAGAGACAGGGATGGGGAAAAACTGTTTTTT
CDR3aa: CATSRDRDGEKLFF

v_gene: TRBV5-1
abundance: .
d_gene: .
j_gene: TRBJ1-2
CDR3nt: TGCGCCAGCAGCTCCGGGACTCAACTTGGCTACACCTTC
CDR3aa: CASSSGTQLGYTF

v_gene: TRBV5-1
abundance: few
d_gene: .
j_gene: TRBJ2-3
CDR3nt: TGCGCCAGCAGCTTGGACCTTTCTAGCACAGATACGCAGTATTTT
CDR3aa: CASSLDLSSTDTQYF

v_gene: TRBV6-6
abundance: .
d_gene: .
j_gene: TRBJ2-7
CDR3nt: TGTGCCAGCAGCCCAGCCGGGCCCCCCTACGAGCAGTACTTC
CDR3aa: CASSPAGPPYEQYF

v_gene: TRBV11-1
abundance: .
d_gene: .
j_gene: TRBJ1-1
CDR3nt: TGTGCCAGCACCTTGGGTGGGGACGGGAACACTGAAGCTTTCTTT
CDR3aa: CASTLGGDGNTEAFF

v_gene: TRBV28
abundance: .
d_gene: .
j_gene: TRBJ2-1
CDR3nt: TGTGCCAGCAGTTTACCGCCCCTTGGCAATGAGCAGTTCTTC
CDR3aa: CASSLPPLGNEQFF

v_gene: TRBV5-1
abundance: .
d_gene: .
j_gene: TRBJ2-2
CDR3nt: TGCGCCAGCAGCTTGTGGTACCCGAACACCGGGGAGCTGTTTTTT
CDR3aa: CASSLWYPNTGELFF

v_gene: TRBV6-4
abundance: .
d_gene: TRBD1
j_gene: TRBJ2-3
CDR3nt: TGTGCCAGCAGACTTGGACAGGGGAGAGATACGCAGTATTTT
CDR3aa: CASRLGQGRDTQYF

v_gene: TRBV11-2
abundance: .
d_gene: .
j_gene: TRBJ1-1
CDR3nt: TGTGCCAGCAGCCGGCTGGCTGAAGCTTTCTTT
CDR3aa: CASSRLAEAFF

v_gene: TRBV7-3
abundance: few
d_gene: .
j_gene: TRBJ1-1
CDR3nt: TGTGCCAGCAGCCCTAACATGAACACTGAAGCTTTCTTT
CDR3aa: CASSPNMNTEAFF

v_gene: TRBV6-1
abundance: medium-sized
d_gene: .
j_gene: TRBJ1-5
CDR3nt: TGTGCCAGCAGAAAGGAGTGGCAGCCCCAGCATTTT
CDR3aa: CASRKEWQPQHF

v_gene: TRBV7-2
abundance: few
d_gene: .
j_gene: TRBJ1-5
CDR3nt: TGTGCCAGCACCCTAGGGGCGGGACAGCCCCAGCATTTT
CDR3aa: CASTLGAGQPQHF

v_gene: TRBV5-1
abundance: few
d_gene: .
j_gene: TRBJ2-3
CDR3nt: TGCGCCAGCAGCTTGGGACTAGTTACCACAGATACGCAGTATTTT
CDR3aa: CASSLGLVTTDTQYF

v_gene: TRBV2
abundance: .
d_gene: .
j_gene: TRBJ2-3
CDR3nt: TGTGCCAGCAGTGAATTTCTGGGAACAGGTATAGGGTCGGATACGCAGTATTTT
CDR3aa: CASSEFLGTGIGSDTQYF

v_gene: TRBV11-3
abundance: .
d_gene: .
j_gene: TRBJ2-7
CDR3nt: TGTGCCAGCAGCTTTTGGGGAGGCCGAAGGGGGCAGTACTTC
CDR3aa: CASSFWGGRRGQYF

v_gene: TRBV7-9
abundance: few
d_gene: TRBD1
j_gene: TRBJ1-2
CDR3nt: TGTGCCAGCAGCTGGGGACAGGGGGTGGGCTATGGCTACACCTTC
CDR3aa: CASSWGQGVGYGYTF

v_gene: TRBV7-8
abundance: .
d_gene: TRBD2
j_gene: TRBJ2-5
CDR3nt: TGTGCCAGCAGCTTTCTAGCGGTGGGGGAGACCCAGTACTTC
CDR3aa: CASSFLAVGETQYF

v_gene: TRBV25-1
abundance: .
d_gene: .
j_gene: TRBJ2-3
CDR3nt: TGTGCCAGCAGTGAAACGCCCGCAGATACGCAGTATTTT
CDR3aa: CASSETPADTQYF

v_gene: TRBV15
abundance: .
d_gene: .
j_gene: TRBJ1-5
CDR3nt: TGTGTCACCAGCAGAGGGGGCAATCAGCCCCAGCATTTT
CDR3aa: CVTSRGGNQPQHF

v_gene: TRBV30
abundance: few
d_gene: .
j_gene: TRBJ2-3
CDR3nt: TGTGCCTCCTCCTACGGACCCCAGGTGGGGGATACGCAGTATTTT
CDR3aa: CASSYGPQVGDTQYF

v_gene: TRBV11-1
abundance: .
d_gene: .
j_gene: TRBJ1-1
CDR3nt: TGTGCCAGCAGTCCCGGGGGGCGCATGAACACTGAAGCTTTCTTT
CDR3aa: CASSPGGRMNTEAFF

v_gene: TRBV5-4
abundance: .
d_gene: TRBD2
j_gene: TRBJ2-1
CDR3nt: TGTGCCAGCAGCTTGGGGGGGCTAGCGGGAGTAGGTGAGCAGTTCTTC
CDR3aa: CASSLGGLAGVGEQFF

v_gene: TRBV18
abundance: medium-sized
d_gene: .
j_gene: TRBJ1-3
CDR3nt: TGTGCCAGCTCACCAGGAGGCCCGCTATCCTCTGGAAACACCATATATTTT
CDR3aa: CASSPGGPLSSGNTIYF

v_gene: TRBV7-9
abundance: medium-sized
d_gene: TRBD2
j_gene: TRBJ2-2
CDR3nt: TGTGCCAGCAGCCCGGCGCTGACTAGCGCGAACACCGGGGAGCTGTTTTTT
CDR3aa: CASSPALTSANTGELFF

v_gene: TRBV2
abundance: medium-sized
d_gene: .
j_gene: TRBJ2-7
CDR3nt: TGTGCCAGCAGTGAAGCGCGGCAAGTAGACGAGCAGTACTTC
CDR3aa: CASSEARQVDEQYF